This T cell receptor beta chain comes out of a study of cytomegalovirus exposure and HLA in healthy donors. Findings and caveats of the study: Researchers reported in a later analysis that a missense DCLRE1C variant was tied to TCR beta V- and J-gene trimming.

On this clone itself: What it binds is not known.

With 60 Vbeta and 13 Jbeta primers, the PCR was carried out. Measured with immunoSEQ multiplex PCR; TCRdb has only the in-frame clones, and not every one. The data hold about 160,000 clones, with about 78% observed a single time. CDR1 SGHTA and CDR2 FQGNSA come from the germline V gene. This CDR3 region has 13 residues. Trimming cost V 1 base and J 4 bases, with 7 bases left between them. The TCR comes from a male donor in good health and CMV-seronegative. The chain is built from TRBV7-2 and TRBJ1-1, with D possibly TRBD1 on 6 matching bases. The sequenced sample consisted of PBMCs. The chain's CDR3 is CASSLDRVTEAFF. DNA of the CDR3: TGTGCCAGCAGCTTAGACAGGGTCACTGAAGCTTTCTTT.